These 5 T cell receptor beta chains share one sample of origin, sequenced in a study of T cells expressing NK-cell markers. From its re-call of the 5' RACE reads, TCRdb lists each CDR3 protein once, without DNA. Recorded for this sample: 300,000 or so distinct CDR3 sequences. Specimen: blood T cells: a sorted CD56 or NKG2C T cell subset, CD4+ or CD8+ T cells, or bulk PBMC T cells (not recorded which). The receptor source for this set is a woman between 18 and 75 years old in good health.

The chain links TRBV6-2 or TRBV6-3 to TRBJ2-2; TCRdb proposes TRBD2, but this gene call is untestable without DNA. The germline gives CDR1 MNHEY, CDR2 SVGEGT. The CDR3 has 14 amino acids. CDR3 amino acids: CASRGTAGPGELFF.

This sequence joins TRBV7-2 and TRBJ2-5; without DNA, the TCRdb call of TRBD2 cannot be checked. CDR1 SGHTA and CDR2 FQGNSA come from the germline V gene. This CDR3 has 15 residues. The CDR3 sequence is CASSSPEAGGKTQYF.

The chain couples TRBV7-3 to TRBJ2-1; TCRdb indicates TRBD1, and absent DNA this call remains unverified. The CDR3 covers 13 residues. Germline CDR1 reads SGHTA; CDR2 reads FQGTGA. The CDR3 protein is CASSLNLAAQKFF.

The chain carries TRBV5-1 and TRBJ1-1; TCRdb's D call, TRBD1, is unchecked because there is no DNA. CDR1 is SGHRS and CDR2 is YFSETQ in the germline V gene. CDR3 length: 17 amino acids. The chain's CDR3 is CASSQGVIGTANTEAFF.

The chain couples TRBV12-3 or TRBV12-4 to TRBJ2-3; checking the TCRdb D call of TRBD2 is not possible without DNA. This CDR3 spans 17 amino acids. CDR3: CASSSAHSSGRTDTQYF.